Shown below are 27 T cell receptor beta chains from a single sample sequenced in a study of cytomegalovirus exposure and HLA in healthy donors. PCR amplification relied on 60 Vbeta primers (plus 13 Jbeta primers). The method was immunoSEQ multiplex PCR; TCRdb's version includes in-frame clones alone and lacks a portion of them. The profile shows under 100,000 clones, about two thirds of them singletons. Source material: PBMCs. Every receptor here comes from a woman under 40 in good health and CMV-seropositive.

The chain joins TRBV5-4 to TRBJ2-7; TRBD1 is a possible D gene (6 bases). V lost 0 bases to trimming and J lost 3 bases, with 13 bases between them. The CDR3 runs to 15 residues. From germline, CDR1 is SGHNT and CDR2 YYREEE (reference sequence). CDR3 loop: CASSLDLRGVYEQYF. CDR3 DNA sequence: TGTGCCAGCAGCTTGGACCTCAGGGGAGTCTACGAGCAGTACTTC.

This clone was observed a handful of times. The chain recombines TRBV10-1 with TRBJ1-4, with no clear D. V was cut by 2 bases and J by 0 bases, with 7 bases left in between. CDR1 WNHNN and CDR2 SYGVQD come from the germline V gene (reference sequence). The CDR3 extends over 15 amino acids. CDR3 coding DNA: TGCGCCAGCAGTGAGGGCAGCGCAACTAATGAAAAACTGTTTTTT. Protein: CASSEGSATNEKLFF.

The chain carries TRBV5-1 and TRBJ1-2, with 8 bases that match TRBD1. V shed 3 bases, J shed 4 bases, and the junction held 2 bases outside the gene matches. Germline V lookup: CDR1 SGHRS, CDR2 YFSETQ. There are 13 residues in the CDR3. This CDR3 is CASSSGQGYGYTF. The CDR3, as DNA: TGCGCCAGCAGCTCTGGACAGGGCTATGGCTACACCTTC.

V gene TRBV25-1 combines with J gene TRBJ1-4, with 8 bases matching TRBD1. The CDR3 runs to 15 residues. Germline V CDR1 and CDR2: MGHDK, SYGVNS. With V trimmed by 4 bases and J by 7 bases, 8 bases remained unmatched. This chain's CDR3 is CASSVTGGLGEKLFF. The CDR3 DNA is TGTGCCAGCAGTGTTACAGGGGGTCTCGGTGAAAAACTGTTTTTT.

The chain uses TRBV11-3 and TRBJ1-2; TRBD1 might be the D (5 bases). The length of the CDR3 is 13 residues. Per germline, CDR1 SGHNT and CDR2 YENEEA. V gave up 5 bases and J gave up 2 bases, with 9 bases separating them. The CDR3: CASSPTDNYGYTF. The CDR3 coding sequence is TGTGCCAGCAGCCCGACAGACAACTATGGCTACACCTTC.

This clone was counted between two and nine times. This CDR3 reads CASSLRLGAPGANVLTF. CDR3 DNA: TGTGCCAGCAGCTTGCGTCTGGGGGCGCCTGGGGCCAACGTCCTGACTTTC. V and J are TRBV5-6 and TRBJ2-6; possibly TRBD1 for D (6 bases). This CDR3 comprises 17 residues. Trimming removed 1 base from V and 2 bases from J, with 13 bases in between. Germline V lookup: CDR1 SGHDT, CDR2 YYEEEE.

The chain uses TRBV19 and TRBJ1-5; D is undetermined. There are 13 residues in the CDR3. Trimming left V 7 bases short and J 4 bases short, with 11 bases between. The germline CDR1 and CDR2 sequences are LNHDA and SQIVND (reference sequence). This CDR3 reads CASTEDLNQPQHF. CDR3 DNA: TGTGCCAGTACCGAGGATCTTAATCAGCCCCAGCATTTT.

This sequence joins TRBV7-2 and TRBJ2-7; TRBD2 matches 11 bases. The CDR3 extends over 15 amino acids. In germline, CDR1 is SGHTA, CDR2 FQGNSA. Trimming removed 4 bases from V and 2 bases from J; junction bases left unmatched: 4. The CDR3, as DNA: TGTGCCAGCAGCTCTGGACTAGCGGGCCCCTACGAGCAGTACTTC. This sequence encodes CASSSGLAGPYEQYF. The full variable domain, rest sourced from reference TRBV7-2 and TRBJ2-7, is GAGVSQSPSNKVTEKGKDVELRCDPISGHTALYWYRQSLGQGLEFLIYFQGNSAPDKSGLPSDRFSAERTGGSVSTLTIQRTQQEDSAVYLCASSSGLAGPYEQYFGPGTRLTVT.

J is TRBJ1-5 and V is TRBV2; unclear D gene. Trimming cost V 3 bases and J 0 bases, with 6 bases left between them. Germline CDR1 SNHLY, CDR2 FYNNEI. The CDR3 is 14 residues long. CDR3 sequence reads: CASSDLNSNQPQHF. The CDR3 bases are TGTGCCAGCAGTGACCTAAATAGCAATCAGCCCCAGCATTTT.

The gene calls are TRBV7-9 and TRBJ2-1, with D perhaps TRBD1 (6 bases). Germline V gives CDR1 SEHNR, CDR2 FQNEAQ (reference sequence). The CDR3 sequence is 15 residues long. V was trimmed by 3 bases and J by 4 bases, leaving 13 bases between them. CDR3 loop: CASSLGAATYNEQFF. The CDR3 DNA is TGTGCCAGCAGCTTGGGGGCAGCGACTTACAATGAGCAGTTCTTC.

This chain joins TRBV5-1 and TRBJ2-7, with TRBD1 matching over 10 bases. The CDR3 is 14 amino acids. V shed 5 bases and J 3 bases; nucleotides not matched to a gene: 5. Germline CDR1 reads SGHRS; CDR2 reads YFSETQ. This CDR3 is CASRTGTGVYEQYF. In nucleotides, the CDR3 is TGCGCCAGCAGAACCGGGACAGGGGTCTACGAGCAGTACTTC.

The sample holds one count of this clone. The chain employs TRBV7-6 and TRBJ1-5, with TRBD1 as a possible D gene (6 bases). Between the trimmed V and J ends, which lost 6 bases and 3 bases, there was a span of 18 bases. The length of the CDR3 is 16 residues. The germline CDR1 and CDR2 sequences are SGHVS and FNYEAQ. The chain's CDR3 is CASSPGPRGYNQPQHF. The CDR3, as DNA: TGTGCCAGCAGTCCTGGGCCCAGGGGTTACAATCAGCCCCAGCATTTT.

This chain connects TRBV6-5 to TRBJ1-4; D might be TRBD1 (6 bases). The CDR3 has 14 residues. Germline CDR1 and CDR2: MNHEY and SVGAGI. Deletions cut 6 bases from V and 7 bases from J, with 15 bases between. As DNA, the CDR3 is TGTGCCAGCAGGTCGACAGGAAGGAGTGAAAAACTGTTTTTT. Translated, it gives CASRSTGRSEKLFF.

In DNA, the CDR3 is TGTGCCAGCTCCCGGTCCGGGGTTACCTACGAGCAGTACTTC. Residues: CASSRSGVTYEQYF. The V and J genes are TRBV18 and TRBJ2-7, with D perhaps TRBD2 (5 bases). The CDR3 has 14 residues. Germline CDR1 is KGHSH and CDR2 is LQKENI. Trimming pared 6 bases from V and 2 bases from J, leaving 14 bases between.

This clone has only a few counts. This chain uses TRBV6-6 with TRBJ2-7; 8 positions agree with TRBD2. J was trimmed by 4 bases and V by 0 bases; bases with no gene match: 5. The germline gives CDR1 MNHNY, CDR2 SVGAGI (reference sequence). The CDR3 extends over 15 amino acids. DNA of the CDR3: TGTGCCAGCAGTTACTCGCGGGGGGCCGGGTACGAGCAGTACTTC. Translated, it gives CASSYSRGAGYEQYF.

The table lists this clone with a few counts. V is TRBV6-1 and J is TRBJ1-1; D is unresolved. Germline CDR1 MNHNS, CDR2 SASEGT. V was trimmed by 5 bases and J by 3 bases, leaving 7 bases between them. The length of the CDR3 is 12 residues. CDR3: CASSRRDTEAFF. The CDR3 DNA is TGTGCCAGCAGTAGGAGGGACACTGAAGCTTTCTTT.

V usage is TRBV18 and J usage is TRBJ1-4; the D is unclear. V was cut by 0 bases and J by 8 bases, with 19 bases left in between. Germline assignment: CDR1 KGHSH and CDR2 LQKENI. This CDR3 spans 17 amino acids. Here the CDR3 reads CASSPPLGTNMREKLFF. The DNA of the CDR3 is TGTGCCAGCTCACCACCGCTTGGCACAAATATGCGGGAAAAACTGTTTTTT.

The chain joins TRBV7-3 to TRBJ1-6; D is uncertain. The germline V gene encodes CDR1 SGHTA and CDR2 FQGTGA. The CDR3 loop spans 15 amino acids. The V end lost 2 bases, the J end lost 7 bases, and 12 bases lay between the germline ends. CDR3 DNA sequence: TGTGCCAGCAGCTTATCCCCCAACCTAAATTCACCCCTCCACTTT. It encodes CASSLSPNLNSPLHF.

The rearrangement links TRBV19 to TRBJ1-2; unclear D gene. The germline V gene has CDR1 LNHDA and CDR2 SQIVND (reference sequence). The CDR3 covers 13 residues. V dropped 5 bases and J dropped 4 bases, with 11 bases sitting between them. The chain's CDR3 is CASSLEGFYGYTF. As DNA, the CDR3 is TGTGCCAGTAGTCTGGAGGGCTTCTATGGCTACACCTTC.

The chain couples TRBV5-4 to TRBJ2-1; 8 bases line up with TRBD2. This CDR3 region has 14 residues. The trim removed 4 bases at V and 10 bases at J, leaving 10 bases unmatched. Germline V gene sequence: CDR1 SGHNT, CDR2 YYREEE (reference sequence). CDR3 sequence reads: CASSGARGGREQFF. The CDR3 nucleotides read TGTGCCAGCAGCGGGGCCCGGGGGGGCCGCGAGCAGTTCTTC.

V and J are TRBV9 and TRBJ2-7; 9 positions match TRBD1. The CDR3 consists of 19 residues. Germline V gene data show CDR1 as SGDLS and CDR2 as YYNGEE. V lost 1 base to trimming and J lost 3 bases; unmatched junction nucleotides: 17. Written as DNA, the CDR3 is TGTGCCAGCAGCGTAAATGGGGACAGGGTGCACTACGAAGACTACGAGCAGTACTTC. As protein: CASSVNGDRVHYEDYEQYF. The whole variable domain, filled in from reference TRBV9 and TRBJ2-7, reads DSGVTQTPKHLITATGQRVTLRCSPRSGDLSVYWYQQSLDQGLQFLIQYYNGEERAKGNILERFSAQQFPDLHSELNLSSLELGDSALYFCASSVNGDRVHYEDYEQYFGPGTRLTVT.

The V call is TRBV6-1, the J call TRBJ1-1, with a tentative D call TRBD1 (6 bases). Trimming took off 6 bases at V and 3 bases at J, with 14 bases between the two ends. The germline V gene encodes CDR1 MNHNS and CDR2 SASEGT. The CDR3 is 14 residues long. Here the CDR3 reads CASRITGKYTEAFF. Written as DNA, the CDR3 is TGTGCCAGCAGAATAACAGGGAAATACACTGAAGCTTTCTTT.

This chain links TRBV4-3 with TRBJ1-4; a possible D gene is TRBD1 (6 bases). The CDR3 length is 14 residues. From germline, CDR1 is LGHNA and CDR2 YSLEER. Trimming left V 1 base short and J 4 bases short, with 7 bases between. The CDR3 sequence is CASSQGQDNEKLFF. DNA for the CDR3: TGCGCCAGCAGCCAAGGACAGGATAATGAAAAACTGTTTTTT.

The table lists this clone with a count of one. CDR3 nucleotide sequence: TGTGCCAGAAGCGGGTCCGGGACAGGTAACACCGGGGAGCTGTTTTTT. This sequence encodes CARSGSGTGNTGELFF. This chain uses TRBV5-3 with TRBJ2-2; 8 bases match TRBD1. TRBV5-3 is marked as an open reading frame, function uncertain. The CDR3 sequence is 16 residues long. The V and J ends lost 4 bases and 2 bases, in that order; junction bases with no gene match: 7.

V usage is TRBV6-6 and J usage is TRBJ2-1; 11 positions match TRBD2. CDR1 and CDR2 (germline): MNHNY, SVGAGI (reference sequence). This CDR3 is built from 15 residues. Trimming cost V 3 bases and J 4 bases; bases outside gene matches: 2. The CDR3 region has the DNA TGTGCCAGCAGTTATTTAGCGGGGGGGTACAATGAGCAGTTCTTC. As protein: CASSYLAGGYNEQFF.

This chain joins TRBV5-8 and TRBJ2-1; 7 bases match TRBD1. CDR3 length equals 16 residues. V shed 1 base and J 0 bases; nucleotides not matched to a gene: 4. Germline V lookup: CDR1 SGHTS, CDR2 YDEGEE. CDR3 in amino acids: CASSLPGDSSYNEQFF. CDR3 coding DNA: TGTGCCAGCAGCTTGCCCGGGGACAGCTCCTACAATGAGCAGTTCTTC.

V and J are TRBV6-1 and TRBJ1-6, with D perhaps matching TRBD1 (5 bases). V lost 1 base and J lost 14, with 12 bases in between. The CDR3 covers 13 residues. Germline CDR1 MNHNS, CDR2 SASEGT. The CDR3 region is CASSEGLGPSLHF. In nucleotides, the CDR3 is TGTGCCAGCAGTGAAGGACTGGGGCCATCCCTCCACTTT.